The sequence of this T cell receptor (beta chain) was determined in a study of early stage breast cancer tumors. In the study overall: Most invasive tumors, about 80% of the 16, were ER+/PR+/HER2-.

Findings and limits, study-wide: Unsorted bulk genomic DNA sequencing lacked pairing and functional marker data.

Germline assignment: CDR1 SGDLS and CDR2 YYNGEE. The CDR3 has 13 residues. The ends were cut back, 1 base at V and 5 bases at J, with 8 bases in the middle. Each sample had two DNA replicates, roughly 0.48 ug blood or around 1.6 ug tissue. Here immunoSEQ multiplex PCR was the method, and the copy in TCRdb shows in-frame clones only, minus some. Counted here are approximately 54,000 clones, approximately 78% occurring once; the ten biggest clones make up roughly 3.4%. Regarding this clone: Its antigen remains unidentified.

Sample: blood. This clonotype was sampled from a person aged 40 to 49 with breast cancer. The chain carries TRBV9 and TRBJ2-3, with no clear D. CDR3 residues: CASSVYPQDTQYF. CDR3 coding DNA: TGTGCCAGCAGCGTATACCCCCAAGATACGCAGTATTTT.